These 7 T cell receptor beta chains originate from one sample sequenced in a study of type 1 and type 2 diabetes patients. Genomic DNA was the PCR template. A primer set of 30 forward and 13 reverse primers amplified the CDR3. TCRdb recomputed calls from the multiplex PCR reads with MiXCR, one row per CDR3 protein. In the table there are 250,000 or so distinct CDR3 sequences, more than 45% of which are singletons. The sequenced sample consisted of peripheral blood mononuclear cells (PBMCs). These receptors all come from a man younger than 35 with type 2 diabetes.

The count of this clonotype is one. A much larger clonotype is one base distant, so this may be a read error. Likely a read error: the CDR3 ends without its conserved phenylalanine or tryptophan. The chain has TRBV10-3 and TRBJ1-2; no definite D call. From germline, CDR1 is ENHRY and CDR2 SYGVKD. The CDR3 has 13 residues. V lost 2 bases to trimming and J lost 3 bases, with 7 bases between them. This CDR3 reads CAISEGFDYGYTS. The CDR3 DNA reads TGTGCCATCAGTGAGGGATTTGACTATGGCTACACCTCC.

Remarks on this clonotype: Being one base from a much bigger clone, this may be a read error. The conserved phenylalanine or tryptophan is not found at the CDR3 terminus, so this likely reflects a read error. The V gene is TRBV2, the J gene TRBJ2-7; possibly TRBD2 for D (5 bases). This CDR3 has 13 amino acids. V was pared by 6 bases and J by 0 bases, with 9 bases between. Germline V lookup: CDR1 SNHLY, CDR2 FYNNEI. The CDR3 sequence is CASRGRLSYEQYS. The CDR3 nucleotides are TGTGCCAGCAGGGGGAGACTCTCCTACGAGCAGTACTCC.

The chain employs TRBV19 and TRBJ2-3; D gene unclear. The V end lost 2 bases, the J end lost 2 bases, and 17 bases lay between the germline ends. CDR1 LNHDA and CDR2 SQIVND come from the germline V gene (reference sequence). The CDR3 loop spans 17 amino acids. The CDR3 is CASSIKWTPKNTDTQYF. The CDR3 DNA follows: TGTGCCAGTAGTATAAAGTGGACGCCGAAGAACACAGATACGCAGTATTTT.

This chain links TRBV2 with TRBJ1-2, with 10 bases identical to TRBD1. Germline CDR1 SNHLY, CDR2 FYNNEI. The CDR3 covers 16 residues. V shed 2 bases and J 6 bases; nucleotides not matched to a gene: 9. CDR3 in DNA: TGTGCCAGCAGTGAACGGTTTATCGGGACAGGGGATGGCTACACCTTC. This codes for CASSERFIGTGDGYTF.

This clonotype was observed a few times. The chain combines TRBV11-2 with TRBJ2-7; 9 bases are shared with TRBD1. The CDR3 is 15 residues long. J gave up 2 bases and V 1 base, and 3 bases lay outside the gene matches. CDR1 SGHAT and CDR2 FQNNGV come from the germline V gene. The CDR3 loop reads CASSLAGQGTYEQYF. In nucleotides, the CDR3 is TGTGCCAGCAGCTTAGCCGGACAGGGGACCTACGAGCAGTACTTC.

Here the CDR3 DNA reads TGTGCCAGCAGGACAGGGGGAAACTATGGCTACACCTTC. This codes for CASRTGGNYGYTF. This chain links TRBV2 with TRBJ1-2; TRBD1 matches at 9 bases. The V segment lost 6 bases and the J segment 2 bases; nucleotides outside the gene matches: 1. The V gene's germline CDR1 is SNHLY and CDR2 FYNNEI. The CDR3 spans 13 residues.

V gene TRBV20-1 combines with J gene TRBJ1-6, with D possibly being TRBD1 (5 bases). Germline CDR1 DFQATT, CDR2 SNEGSKA (reference sequence). The CDR3 totals 16 residues. V shed 0 bases and J shed 6 bases, with 15 bases lying between them. The CDR3 DNA is TGCAGTGCTAGAGAATTGAGGGGCTTTAGTAATTCACCCCTCCACTTT. Its translation: CSARELRGFSNSPLHF.